The present entry profiles one TCR beta chain with its context. Its antigen is unidentified. This sample is drawn from a study of T cell responses to AZD1222 COVID-19 vaccine. Some clones are missing from TCRdb's copy, which holds only in-frame ones; the method was immunoSEQ multiplex PCR. The repertoire holds some 79,000 clones, with over 75% as singletons. Whole-study findings and limits: Just 5 to 7 AZD1222 recipients were seropositive at baseline. Donor demographics were predominantly white British with a female majority; clonal diversity may be underestimated. Spike-specific TCR breadth and depth went up after people got two AZD1222 doses. Along spike, vaccine-associated CD4 TCRs were found throughout, with dominance at 160-218 and 743-854.

The V end lost 5 bases, the J end lost 10 bases, and 12 bases lay between the germline ends. The germline CDR1 and CDR2 sequences are SEHNR and FQNEAQ (reference sequence). The CDR3 is 13 residues long. The source material was peripheral blood, sampled 28 days after the second AZD1222 dose. This TCR derives from an adult who received the AZD1222 COVID-19 vaccine. The gene calls are TRBV7-9 and TRBJ1-6; tentatively, D is TRBD1 (6 bases). Here the CDR3 DNA reads TGTGCCAGCAGCGTACAGGGCAGGTCACCCCTCCACTTT. This codes for CASSVQGRSPLHF.